This note documents a single TCR beta chain sequence. MiXCR was run by TCRdb on the RT-PCR reads, yielding one entry per CDR3 protein. This sample carries about 700,000 distinct CDR3 sequences, 12% to 15% of them seen once, and the ten largest clones take just over 3.5%. This CDR3 region has 15 residues. V was cut by 8 bases and J by 2 bases, with 16 bases left in between. Germline CDR1 MDHEN, CDR2 SYDVKM. The V and J genes are TRBV28 and TRBJ1-5, with no clear D. The TCR sequence derives from a female donor in good health, serving as a healthy control. Sequencing used memory CD4+ T cells from blood. In DNA, the CDR3 is TGTGCCAGCTCTCGGGCGAGTATGGGCAATCAGCCCCAGCATTTT. Translated, it gives CASSRASMGNQPQHF.